The present entry profiles one TCR beta chain with its context. Its cognate antigen is unknown. These data are taken from a study of shared clonotypes between healthy human individuals. Study information: Donors were a couple of women and a few men aged 18 to 49. Findings and limits, study-wide: Clonotype sharing among donors was thought likely to change with sequencing depth.

There are 14 residues in the CDR3. Germline V gene data show CDR1 as LGHNT and CDR2 as FRNRAP. Between the trimmed V and J ends, which lost 8 bases and 2 bases, there was a span of 14 bases. The donor cohort consisted entirely of Caucasian adults residing in Nashville, Tennessee. At a deep level, the assay was run. Assay used: immunoSEQ multiplex PCR; TCRdb lists only in-frame clones, some missing. The sample yields around 480,000 clones, roughly 85% seen once. The sample taken for sequencing was PBMCs. The rearrangement uses TRBV12-5 and TRBJ2-3; D ambiguous. The source is a woman aged 40 to 50 in good health. Some clones in this sample may be carry-over from other donors' samples. Here the CDR3 reads CASWAGGYTDTQYF. For the CDR3, the DNA is TGTGCTAGTTGGGCCGGCGGATACACAGATACGCAGTATTTT.